This TCR beta chain was profiled in a study of CD8 T cells in ankylosing spondylitis. TCRdb re-analysed the 5' RACE reads in MiXCR, keeping a single row per CDR3 protein. The table lists 150,000 to 200,000 distinct CDR3 sequences, roughly 18% of them singletons. V gave up 4 bases and J gave up 7 bases; unmatched junction bases: 13. This CDR3 has 16 amino acids. The germline V gene encodes CDR1 LGHNA and CDR2 YSLEER. The receptor's source is a male donor under 30 with ankylosing spondylitis or in good health (not recorded which). The sequenced sample was blood, either unsorted or a sorted T cell fraction (not recorded which). V usage is TRBV4-3 and J usage is TRBJ2-1; 7 nucleotides match TRBD1. CDR3 sequence reads: CASSLKFRGQLNEQFF. As DNA, the CDR3 is TGCGCCAGCAGCCTCAAGTTTCGGGGACAGTTAAATGAGCAGTTCTTC.